The 30 T cell receptor beta chains below come from one sample, sequenced in a study of OX40 agonist ivuxolimab in advanced cancers. The method behind the library was the immunoSEQ multiplex PCR assay. The table comes from immuneACCESS by way of TCRdb, which keeps in-frame sequences with V and J called. Part of the clones is missing from these tables; in studies checked, under half for an unresolved V gene and the rest for unknown reasons. Here the sample has tens of thousands of clones; 80% to 90% occur a single time. Roughly 4% of the sample is in the top ten clones. The input for sequencing was CD4+ or CD8+ T cells sorted from blood, taken in a trial of the OX40 agonist ivuxolimab. These receptors were collected from an adult with an advanced solid tumor such as melanoma, head and neck, liver or kidney cancer.

This rearrangement joins TRBV5-1 to TRBJ2-1; D not resolved. This CDR3 has 14 amino acids. CDR1 SGHRS and CDR2 YFSETQ come from the germline V gene. Between the trimmed V and J ends, which lost 0 bases and 7 bases, there was a span of 11 bases. CDR3 sequence reads: CASSLASFENEQFF. CDR3 sequence (DNA): TGCGCCAGCAGCTTGGCCTCCTTCGAGAATGAGCAGTTCTTC.

The chain is built from TRBV7-3 and TRBJ2-5; TRBD1 matches 9 bases. Germline V CDR1 and CDR2: SGHTA, FQGTGA. V trimming: 3 bases; J trimming: 5 bases; junction bases outside the gene matches: 7. The CDR3 loop spans 15 amino acids. CDR3 nucleotides: TGTGCCAGCAGCTTTACAGGGGGCATAGGGGAGACCCAGTACTTC. Amino acid sequence: CASSFTGGIGETQYF.

This chain uses TRBV6-1 with TRBJ2-7, with D tentatively TRBD1 (6 bases). Trimming pared 2 bases from V and 4 bases from J, leaving 12 bases between. Looked up from germline, CDR1 is MNHNS and CDR2 is SASEGT. This CDR3 is built from 14 residues. The chain's CDR3 is CASSEQGQWYEQYF. For the CDR3, the DNA is TGTGCCAGCAGTGAACAGGGGCAGTGGTACGAGCAGTACTTC.

The chain joins TRBV7-9 to TRBJ1-1; TRBD1 matches at 7 bases. J gave up 6 bases and V 5 bases, and 9 bases lay outside the gene matches. The CDR3 is 14 residues long. Per the germline V gene, CDR1 is SEHNR and CDR2 is FQNEAQ (reference sequence). CDR3 in amino acids: CASSPPGGSSEAFF. The CDR3, as DNA: TGTGCCAGCAGCCCCCCAGGGGGGTCTTCTGAAGCTTTCTTT.

The V and J genes are TRBV7-3 and TRBJ2-2; 13 nucleotides align to TRBD2. This CDR3 is 16 amino acids long. Per germline, CDR1 SGHTA and CDR2 FQGTGA. V was pared by 5 bases and J by 7 bases, with 7 bases of the junction left unmatched. Written as DNA, the CDR3 is TGTGCCAGCAGCGCAGGACTAGCGGGAGCGGACGGGGAGCTGTTTTTT. Its protein product is CASSAGLAGADGELFF.

The rearrangement joins TRBV7-2 to TRBJ2-3, with TRBD2 identical over 8 bases. V was pared by 5 bases and J by 5 bases, with 18 bases of the junction left unmatched. From germline, CDR1 is SGHTA and CDR2 FQGNSA. The CDR3 sequence is 18 residues long. Here the CDR3 reads CASSGRGGAGVVVDTQYF. In DNA form, the CDR3 reads TGTGCCAGCAGCGGCCGGGGGGGAGCGGGAGTCGTGGTAGATACGCAGTATTTT.

This clone was seen only once. This sequence joins TRBV27 and TRBJ2-2, with TRBD2 matching over 12 bases. The CDR3 runs 15 residues. From germline, CDR1 is MNHEY and CDR2 SMNVEV (reference sequence). With 6 bases clipped from V and 5 bases from J, the junction kept 4 bases outside the gene matches. The CDR3 here is CASRRTSGITGELFF. The CDR3 nucleotides are TGTGCCAGCAGGAGGACTAGCGGGATAACCGGGGAGCTGTTTTTT.

In nucleotides, the CDR3 is TGTGCCAGCAGTTTAGCCGGGACAGGGGAGGGGGAGACCCAGTACTTC. Its translation is CASSLAGTGEGETQYF. The chain carries TRBV28 and TRBJ2-5; 10 bases match TRBD1. Trimming at V came to 2 bases and at J to 5 bases, leaving 8 bases not matched to a gene. CDR1 and CDR2 from the germline V gene are MDHEN and SYDVKM. The length of the CDR3 is 16 residues.

The rearrangement uses TRBV5-1 and TRBJ2-5; 8 positions match TRBD1. CDR1 and CDR2 (germline): SGHRS, YFSETQ. This CDR3 contains 15 residues. V lost 3 bases, J lost 5 bases, and 9 bases stayed unmatched. In nucleotides, the CDR3 is TGCGCCAGCAGCTCGGGACAGGAGCTGGGGGAGACCCAGTACTTC. Translation: CASSSGQELGETQYF.

The chain couples TRBV5-1 to TRBJ1-2, with a weak D call TRBD1 (5 bases). V was clipped by 4 bases and J by 4 bases, with 11 bases between them. The CDR3 sequence is 13 residues long. Germline lookup yields CDR1 SGHRS and CDR2 YFSETQ. The CDR3 DNA follows: TGCGCCAGCAGCATAACAGACAGCTATGGCTACACCTTC. Translation gives CASSITDSYGYTF.

The rearrangement uses TRBV28 and TRBJ1-1, with TRBD1 matching over 9 bases. The V segment lost 3 bases and the J segment 9 bases; nucleotides outside the gene matches: 11. Germline-derived CDR1 and CDR2 are MDHEN and SYDVKM. The CDR3 has 15 amino acids. The CDR3 protein is CASSFRTGVERKAFF. CDR3 DNA: TGTGCCAGCAGTTTCAGGACAGGGGTCGAGAGGAAAGCTTTCTTT. The full variable domain, rest sourced from reference TRBV28 and TRBJ1-1, is DVKVTQSSRYLVKRTGEKVFLECVQDMDHENMFWYRQDPGLGLRLIYFSYDVKMKEKGDIPEGYSVSREKKERFSLILESASTNQTSMYLCASSFRTGVERKAFFGQGTRLTVV.

The V and J genes are TRBV7-3 and TRBJ2-3; 15 positions agree with TRBD2. Per germline, CDR1 SGHTA and CDR2 FQGTGA. The CDR3 totals 16 residues. Unmatched junction bases numbered 5, after V lost 6 bases and J lost 4 bases. The CDR3 protein is CASSHGLAGGADTQYF. CDR3 nucleotide sequence: TGTGCCAGCAGTCATGGACTAGCGGGAGGGGCAGATACGCAGTATTTT.

J is TRBJ1-1 and V is TRBV11-3; tentatively, D is TRBD1 (5 bases). Between the trimmed V and J ends, which lost 4 bases and 4 bases, there was a span of 16 bases. There are 15 residues in the CDR3. Germline CDR1 and CDR2: SGHNT and YENEEA. DNA of the CDR3: TGTGCCAGCAGCTCCGATCCGGGACGAGCCACTGAAGCTTTCTTT. This translates into CASSSDPGRATEAFF.

The chain links TRBV29-1 to TRBJ1-2, with D unresolved. The CDR3 runs 13 residues. The germline CDR1 and CDR2 sequences are SQVTM and ANQGSEA. Trimming took 4 bases from V and 0 from J, leaving 9 bases between them. The CDR3 DNA follows: TGCAGCGTTGGAGGAACCTCTAACTATGGCTACACCTTC. Amino acids: CSVGGTSNYGYTF.

The chain recombines TRBV2 with TRBJ2-5, with D hard to call. The germline V and J ends were trimmed by 3 bases and 5 bases, with 10 bases remaining between them. This CDR3 region has 13 residues. CDR1 and CDR2 (germline): SNHLY, FYNNEI. The CDR3 DNA sequence: TGTGCCAGCAGTGATGAGAGGCTGGAGACCCAGTACTTC. Amino acids: CASSDERLETQYF. The whole variable domain, filled in from reference TRBV2 and TRBJ2-5, reads EPEVTQTPSHQVTQMGQEVILRCVPISNHLYFYWYRQILGQKVEFLVSFYNNEISEKSEIFDDQFSVERPDGSNFTLKIRSTKLEDSAMYFCASSDERLETQYFGPGTRLLVL.

The J gene is TRBJ2-1, the V gene TRBV18; maybe TRBD2 (5 bases). CDR1 and CDR2 from the germline V gene are KGHSH and LQKENI. Trimming took 6 bases from V and 5 from J, leaving 14 bases between them. This CDR3 has 14 residues. The CDR3 region has the DNA TGTGCCAGCTCCCTCAATACTAGAGACAATGAGCAGTTCTTC. Protein: CASSLNTRDNEQFF.

This chain connects TRBV6-6 to TRBJ2-3; 10 bases map to TRBD2. In germline, CDR1 is MNHNY, CDR2 SVGAGI (reference sequence). V was pared by 2 bases and J by 3 bases, with 5 bases of the junction left unmatched. The CDR3 has 16 residues. CDR3 bases: TGTGCCAGCAGTTACCCACAAGCGGGAGGGACAGATACGCAGTATTTT. Amino acid sequence: CASSYPQAGGTDTQYF.

J is TRBJ2-3 and V is TRBV20-1, with D hard to call. The V gene's germline CDR1 is DFQATT and CDR2 SNEGSKA (reference sequence). V gave up 6 bases and J gave up 6 bases, with 10 bases separating them. This CDR3 has 11 amino acids. CDR3 coding DNA: TGCAGTGCCCCCCTGGTTGATACGCAGTATTTT. It is translated as CSAPLVDTQYF.

V usage is TRBV18 and J usage is TRBJ2-5; 16 bases are a match to TRBD2. This CDR3 is built from 17 residues. After removal of 6 bases from V and 2 bases from J, the junction contained 6 bases not matched to a gene. CDR1 KGHSH and CDR2 LQKENI come from the germline V gene. The CDR3: CASSTPGLAGGQETQYF. DNA of the CDR3: TGTGCCAGCTCGACGCCGGGACTAGCGGGGGGGCAAGAGACCCAGTACTTC.

The chain is built from TRBV6-5 and TRBJ2-5, with 11 bases matching TRBD2. Germline V gene sequence: CDR1 MNHEY, CDR2 SVGAGI. Germline trimming cut 0 bases from V and 4 bases from J; bases unmatched to any gene: 4. CDR3 size: 16 residues. The CDR3 is CASSYSGLAGGETQYF. The CDR3 DNA follows: TGTGCCAGCAGTTACTCCGGGCTAGCGGGAGGAGAGACCCAGTACTTC.

The chain combines TRBV7-8 with TRBJ1-3; D is perhaps TRBD1 (6 bases). Germline loops: CDR1 SGHVS, CDR2 FQNEAQ. The V end was cut by 1 base, the J end by 1 base, with 11 bases between. The CDR3 covers 16 residues. CDR3 sequence reads: CASSLDGGASGNTIYF. CDR3 nucleotide sequence: TGTGCCAGCAGCTTAGATGGGGGCGCGTCTGGAAACACCATATATTTT. The full variable domain, its missing parts supplied by reference TRBV7-8 and TRBJ1-3, is GAGVSQSPRYKVAKRGQDVALRCDPISGHVSLFWYQQALGQGPEFLTYFQNEAQLDKSGLPSDRFFAERPEGSVSTLKIQRTQQEDSAVYLCASSLDGGASGNTIYFGEGSWLTVV.

The chain uses TRBV10-3 and TRBJ2-5, with a tentative D call TRBD1 (6 bases). Deletions cut 10 bases from V and 4 bases from J, with 16 bases between. Germline V gives CDR1 ENHRY, CDR2 SYGVKD. The CDR3 contains 13 residues. CDR3 sequence (DNA): TGTGCCAGCAAAGGGGGTGAAGGAGAGACCCAGTACTTC. Amino acids: CASKGGEGETQYF.

This chain uses TRBV9 with TRBJ2-1; D possibly corresponds to TRBD2 (5 bases). CDR1 and CDR2 (germline): SGDLS, YYNGEE. Trimming cost V 4 bases and J 7 bases, with 12 bases left between them. CDR3 length: 13 residues. CDR3 sequence: CASSPNTGNEQFF. The DNA for the CDR3 is TGTGCCAGCAGCCCCAATACGGGGAATGAGCAGTTCTTC.

About this clone itself: The junction does not match germline at one end; this may be a read error. The rearrangement links TRBV4-2 to TRBJ2-7, with TRBD2 identical over 7 bases. The germline V gene has CDR1 LGHNA and CDR2 YNFKEQ. This CDR3 spans 17 amino acids. The CDR3 spells CASSQTAGLQYSFEQYF. For the CDR3, the DNA is TGTGCCAGCAGTCAAACGGCGGGACTACAGTACTCCTTCGAGCAGTACTTC.

The CDR3 bases are TGTGCCTGCGCGGCTAGCGGGAGCTATAATGAGCAGTTCTTC. Amino acids: CACAASGSYNEQFF. The V gene is TRBV7-9, the J gene TRBJ2-1; 10 bases are a match to TRBD2. J lost 7 bases, V lost 11 bases, and 11 bases had no gene match. The CDR3 covers 14 residues. Per germline, CDR1 SEHNR and CDR2 FQNEAQ (reference sequence).

The chain employs TRBV5-4 and TRBJ2-3, with TRBD1 matching over 7 bases. This CDR3 is 13 amino acids long. V trimming: 2 bases; J trimming: 5 bases; junction bases outside the gene matches: 2. From germline, CDR1 is SGHNT and CDR2 YYREEE (reference sequence). CDR3 residues: CASSFTGEDTQYF. The CDR3 DNA is TGTGCCAGCAGCTTTACAGGGGAAGATACGCAGTATTTT. Full variable domain (remainder filled in from reference TRBV5-4 and TRBJ2-3): ETGVTQSPTHLIKTRGQQVTLRCSSQSGHNTVSWYQQALGQGPQFIFQYYREEENGRGNFPPRFSGLQFPNYSSELNVNALELDDSALYLCASSFTGEDTQYFGPGTRLTVL.

The chain is built from TRBV2 and TRBJ2-7; 11 nucleotides line up with TRBD2. J gave up 2 bases and V 8 bases, and 5 bases lay outside the gene matches. Germline CDR1 reads SNHLY; CDR2 reads FYNNEI. The CDR3 covers 14 residues. The CDR3 DNA reads as TGTGCCAGCGAGGGGACTAGCGGAACCTACGAGCAGTACTTC. This sequence encodes CASEGTSGTYEQYF.

This clone was counted once. The J gene is TRBJ2-7, the V gene TRBV7-9; 11 bases are a match to TRBD2. Germline V gene sequence: CDR1 SEHNR, CDR2 FQNEAQ (reference sequence). This CDR3 is built from 14 residues. Trimming at V came to 7 bases and at J to 7 bases, leaving 9 bases not matched to a gene. The CDR3 loop is CASNLLAGAEEQYF. In nucleotides, the CDR3 is TGTGCCAGCAACCTACTAGCGGGAGCTGAAGAGCAGTACTTC.

In the case of this clone: One end of the junction varies from germline; a read error may be responsible. The chain couples TRBV7-7 to TRBJ1-2, with D possibly being TRBD1 (5 bases). Germline assignment: CDR1 SSHAT and CDR2 FNYEAQ (reference sequence). The CDR3 is made up of 12 amino acids. DNA of the CDR3: TGTGCTAGCAGCTTAGACAGCAAGGGCTACACCTTC. Amino acids: CASSLDSKGYTF.

The rearrangement joins TRBV5-1 to TRBJ2-2; D is perhaps TRBD2 (5 bases). The V and J ends lost 6 bases and 5 bases respectively, with 17 bases between them. Germline assignment: CDR1 SGHRS and CDR2 YFSETQ. The CDR3 is 15 amino acids. The CDR3 sequence is CASTNLRRGTGELFF. The CDR3 coding sequence is TGCGCCAGCACCAACCTCCGGAGAGGGACCGGGGAGCTGTTTTTT.